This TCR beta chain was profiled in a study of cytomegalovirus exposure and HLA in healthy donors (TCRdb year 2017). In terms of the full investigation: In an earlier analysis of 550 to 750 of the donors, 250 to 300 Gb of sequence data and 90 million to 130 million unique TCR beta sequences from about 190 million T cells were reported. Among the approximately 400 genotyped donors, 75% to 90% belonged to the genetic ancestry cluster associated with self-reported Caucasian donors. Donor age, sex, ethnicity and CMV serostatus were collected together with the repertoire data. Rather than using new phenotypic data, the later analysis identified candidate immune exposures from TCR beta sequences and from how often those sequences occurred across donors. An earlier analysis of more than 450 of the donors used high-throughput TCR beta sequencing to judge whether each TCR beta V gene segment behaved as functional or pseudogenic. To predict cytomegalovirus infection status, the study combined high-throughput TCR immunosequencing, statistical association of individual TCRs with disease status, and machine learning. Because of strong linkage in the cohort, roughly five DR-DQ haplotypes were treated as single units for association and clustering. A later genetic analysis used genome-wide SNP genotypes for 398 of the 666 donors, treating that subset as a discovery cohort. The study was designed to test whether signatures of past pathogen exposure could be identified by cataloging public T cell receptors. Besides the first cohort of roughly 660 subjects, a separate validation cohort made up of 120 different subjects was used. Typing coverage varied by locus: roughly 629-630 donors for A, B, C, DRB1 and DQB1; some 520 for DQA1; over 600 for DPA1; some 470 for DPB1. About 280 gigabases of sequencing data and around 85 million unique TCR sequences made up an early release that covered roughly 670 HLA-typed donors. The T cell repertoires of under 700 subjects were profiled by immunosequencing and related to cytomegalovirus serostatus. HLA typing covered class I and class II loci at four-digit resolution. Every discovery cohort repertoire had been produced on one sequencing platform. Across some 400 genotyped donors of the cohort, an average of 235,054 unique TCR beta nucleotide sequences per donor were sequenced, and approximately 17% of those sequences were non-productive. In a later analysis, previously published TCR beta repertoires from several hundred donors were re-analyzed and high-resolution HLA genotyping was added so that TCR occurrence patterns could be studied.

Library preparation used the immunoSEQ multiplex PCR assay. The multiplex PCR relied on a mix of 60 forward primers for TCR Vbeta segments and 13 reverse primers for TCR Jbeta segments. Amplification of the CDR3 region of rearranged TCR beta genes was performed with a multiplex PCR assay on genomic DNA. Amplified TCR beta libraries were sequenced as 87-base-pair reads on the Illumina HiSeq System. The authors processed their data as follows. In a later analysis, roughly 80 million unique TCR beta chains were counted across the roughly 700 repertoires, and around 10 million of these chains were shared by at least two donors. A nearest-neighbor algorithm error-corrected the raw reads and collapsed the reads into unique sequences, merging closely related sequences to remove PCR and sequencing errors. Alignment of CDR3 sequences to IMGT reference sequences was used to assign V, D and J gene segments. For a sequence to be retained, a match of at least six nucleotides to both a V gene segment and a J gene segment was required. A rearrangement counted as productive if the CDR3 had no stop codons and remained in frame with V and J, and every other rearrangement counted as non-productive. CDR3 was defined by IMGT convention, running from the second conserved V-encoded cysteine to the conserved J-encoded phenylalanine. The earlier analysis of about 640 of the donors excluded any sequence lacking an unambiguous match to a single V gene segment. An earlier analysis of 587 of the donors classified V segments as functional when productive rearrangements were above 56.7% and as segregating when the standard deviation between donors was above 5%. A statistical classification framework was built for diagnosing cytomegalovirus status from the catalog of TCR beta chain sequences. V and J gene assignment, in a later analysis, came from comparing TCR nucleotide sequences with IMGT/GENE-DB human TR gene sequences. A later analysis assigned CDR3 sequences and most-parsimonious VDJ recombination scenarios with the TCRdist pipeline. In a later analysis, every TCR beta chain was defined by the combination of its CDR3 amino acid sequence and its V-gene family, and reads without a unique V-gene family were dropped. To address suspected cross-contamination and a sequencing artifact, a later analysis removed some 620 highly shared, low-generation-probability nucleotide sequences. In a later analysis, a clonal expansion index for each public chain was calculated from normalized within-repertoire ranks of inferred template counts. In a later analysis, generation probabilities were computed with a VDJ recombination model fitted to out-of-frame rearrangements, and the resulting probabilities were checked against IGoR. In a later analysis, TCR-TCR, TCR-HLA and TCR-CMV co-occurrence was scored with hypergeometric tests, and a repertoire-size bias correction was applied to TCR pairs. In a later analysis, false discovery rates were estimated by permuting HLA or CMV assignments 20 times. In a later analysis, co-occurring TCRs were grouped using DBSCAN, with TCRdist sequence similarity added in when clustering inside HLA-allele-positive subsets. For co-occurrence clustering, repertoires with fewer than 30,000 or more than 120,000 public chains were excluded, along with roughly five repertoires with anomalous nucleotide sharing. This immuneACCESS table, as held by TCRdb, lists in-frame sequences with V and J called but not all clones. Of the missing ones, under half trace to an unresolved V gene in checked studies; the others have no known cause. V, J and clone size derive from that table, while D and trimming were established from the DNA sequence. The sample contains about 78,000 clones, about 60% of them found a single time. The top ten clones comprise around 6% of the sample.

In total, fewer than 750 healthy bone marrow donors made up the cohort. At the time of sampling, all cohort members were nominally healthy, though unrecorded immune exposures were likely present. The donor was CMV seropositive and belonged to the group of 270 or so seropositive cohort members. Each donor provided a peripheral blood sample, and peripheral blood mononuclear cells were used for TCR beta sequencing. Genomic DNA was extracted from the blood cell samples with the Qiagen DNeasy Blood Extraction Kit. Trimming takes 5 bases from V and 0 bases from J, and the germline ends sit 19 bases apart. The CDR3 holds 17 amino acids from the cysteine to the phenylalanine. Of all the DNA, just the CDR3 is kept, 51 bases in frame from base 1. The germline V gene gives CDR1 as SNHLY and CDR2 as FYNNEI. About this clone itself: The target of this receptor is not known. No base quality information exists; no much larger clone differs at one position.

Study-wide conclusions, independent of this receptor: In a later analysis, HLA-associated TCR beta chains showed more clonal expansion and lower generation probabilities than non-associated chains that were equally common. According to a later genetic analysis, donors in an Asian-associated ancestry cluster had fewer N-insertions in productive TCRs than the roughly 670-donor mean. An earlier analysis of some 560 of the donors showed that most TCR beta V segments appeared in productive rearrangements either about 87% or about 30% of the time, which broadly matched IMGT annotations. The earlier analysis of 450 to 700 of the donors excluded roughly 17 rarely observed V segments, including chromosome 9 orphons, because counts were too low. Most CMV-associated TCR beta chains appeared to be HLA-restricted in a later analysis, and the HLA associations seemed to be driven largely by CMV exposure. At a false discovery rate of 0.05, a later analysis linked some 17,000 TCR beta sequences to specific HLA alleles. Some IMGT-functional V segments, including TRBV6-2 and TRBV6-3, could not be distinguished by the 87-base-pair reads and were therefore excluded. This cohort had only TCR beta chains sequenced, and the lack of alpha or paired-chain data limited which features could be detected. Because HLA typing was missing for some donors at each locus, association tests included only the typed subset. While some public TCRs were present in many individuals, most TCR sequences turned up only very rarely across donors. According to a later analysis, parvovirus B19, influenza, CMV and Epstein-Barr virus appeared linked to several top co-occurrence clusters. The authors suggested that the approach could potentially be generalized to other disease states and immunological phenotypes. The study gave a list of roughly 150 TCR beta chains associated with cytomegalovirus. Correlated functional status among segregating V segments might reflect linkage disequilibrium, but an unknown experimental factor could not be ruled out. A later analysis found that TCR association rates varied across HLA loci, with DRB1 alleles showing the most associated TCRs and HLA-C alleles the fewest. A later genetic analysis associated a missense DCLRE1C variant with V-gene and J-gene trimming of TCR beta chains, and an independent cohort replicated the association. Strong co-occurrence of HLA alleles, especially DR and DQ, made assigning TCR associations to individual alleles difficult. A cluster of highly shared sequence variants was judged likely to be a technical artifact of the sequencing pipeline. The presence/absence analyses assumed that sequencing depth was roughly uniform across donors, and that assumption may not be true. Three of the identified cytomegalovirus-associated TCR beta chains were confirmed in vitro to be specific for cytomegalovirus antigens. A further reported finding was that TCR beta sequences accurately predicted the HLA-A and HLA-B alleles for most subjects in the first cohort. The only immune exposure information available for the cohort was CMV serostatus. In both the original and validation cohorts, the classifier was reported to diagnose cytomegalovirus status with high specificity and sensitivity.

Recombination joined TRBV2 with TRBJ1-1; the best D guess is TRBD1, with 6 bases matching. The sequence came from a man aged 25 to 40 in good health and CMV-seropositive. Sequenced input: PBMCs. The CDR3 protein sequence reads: CASSLRGQGSMNTEAFF. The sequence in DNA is TGTGCCAGCAGTTTAAGAGGGCAGGGGTCGATGAACACTGAAGCTTTCTTT.